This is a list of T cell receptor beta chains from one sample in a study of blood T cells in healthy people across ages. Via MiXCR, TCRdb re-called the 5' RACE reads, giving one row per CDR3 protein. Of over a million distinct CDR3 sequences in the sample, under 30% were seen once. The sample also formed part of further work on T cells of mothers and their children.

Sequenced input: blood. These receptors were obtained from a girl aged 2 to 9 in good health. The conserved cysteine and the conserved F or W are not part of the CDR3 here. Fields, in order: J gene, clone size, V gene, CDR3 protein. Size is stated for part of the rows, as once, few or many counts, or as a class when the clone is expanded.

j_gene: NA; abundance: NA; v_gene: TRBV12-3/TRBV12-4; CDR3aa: ASSAAGPADTQH
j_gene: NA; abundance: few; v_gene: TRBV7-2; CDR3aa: ASSLAPSGVYEQY
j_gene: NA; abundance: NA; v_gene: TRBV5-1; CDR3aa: ASSSTGEQF
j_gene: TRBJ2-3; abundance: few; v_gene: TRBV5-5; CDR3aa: ASSPSPGLVNTDTQY
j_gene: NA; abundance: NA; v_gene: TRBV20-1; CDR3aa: SARVQGVDEQF
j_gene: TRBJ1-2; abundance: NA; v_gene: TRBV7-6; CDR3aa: ASSLRPGEGALYGYT
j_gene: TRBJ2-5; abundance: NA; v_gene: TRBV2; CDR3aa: ASSEAFVGLAGVGETQY
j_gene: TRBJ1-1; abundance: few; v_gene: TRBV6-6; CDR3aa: ASSYAPKVEGRRTEAF
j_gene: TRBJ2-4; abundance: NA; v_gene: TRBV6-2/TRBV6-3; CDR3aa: ASSYPRPTAGGPENIQY
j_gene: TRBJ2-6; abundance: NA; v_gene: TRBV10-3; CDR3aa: AISAPGLVFSGANVLT
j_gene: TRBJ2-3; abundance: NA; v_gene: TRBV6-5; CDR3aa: ASSYSGTSQDTQY
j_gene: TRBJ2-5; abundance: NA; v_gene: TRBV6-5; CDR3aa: ASSYSRGEAQY
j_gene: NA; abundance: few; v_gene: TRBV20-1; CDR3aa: SARKGTAGIYEQY
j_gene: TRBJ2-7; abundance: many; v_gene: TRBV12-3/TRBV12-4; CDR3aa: ASSLRHGYEQY
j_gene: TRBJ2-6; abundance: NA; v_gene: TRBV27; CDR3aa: ATRGPGANVLT
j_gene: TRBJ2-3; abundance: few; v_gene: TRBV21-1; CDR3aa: ASSSLSGGAGTDTQY
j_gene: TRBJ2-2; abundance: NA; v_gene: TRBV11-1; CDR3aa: ATQGALTGELF
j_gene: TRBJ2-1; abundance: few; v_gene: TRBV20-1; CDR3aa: SARVLNEQF
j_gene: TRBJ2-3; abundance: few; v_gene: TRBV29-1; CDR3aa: SVGKGVMDTQY
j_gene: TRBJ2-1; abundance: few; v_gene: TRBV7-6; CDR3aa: ASSLEQGDYDEQF
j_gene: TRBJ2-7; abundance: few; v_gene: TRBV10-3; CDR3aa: AIDCNHYYGQY
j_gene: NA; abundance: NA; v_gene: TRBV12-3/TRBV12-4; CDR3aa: ASSPTEDEQF
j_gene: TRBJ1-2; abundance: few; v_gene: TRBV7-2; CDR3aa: ASSPSLPRGYT
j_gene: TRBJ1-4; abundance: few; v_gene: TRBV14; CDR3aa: ARRPGDANEKLF
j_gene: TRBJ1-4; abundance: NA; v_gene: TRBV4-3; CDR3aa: ASSQGVGPNEKLF
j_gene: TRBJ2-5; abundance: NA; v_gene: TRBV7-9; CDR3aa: ASGQSPAGSRETQY
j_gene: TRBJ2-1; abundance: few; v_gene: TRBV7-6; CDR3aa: ASSLFQAGSYNEQF
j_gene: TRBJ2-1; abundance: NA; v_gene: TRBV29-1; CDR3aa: SALAGGSYNEQF
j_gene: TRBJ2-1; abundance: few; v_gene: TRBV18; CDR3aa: ASSSGTGNEQF
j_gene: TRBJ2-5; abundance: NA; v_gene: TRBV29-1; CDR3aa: SVVPFRGGGAETQY
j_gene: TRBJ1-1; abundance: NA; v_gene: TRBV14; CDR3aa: ASSQLGAPNTEAF
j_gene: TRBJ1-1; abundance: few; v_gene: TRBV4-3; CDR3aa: ASRRSPQGQTEAF
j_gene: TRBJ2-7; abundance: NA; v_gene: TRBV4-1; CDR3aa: ASSQVDGREQY
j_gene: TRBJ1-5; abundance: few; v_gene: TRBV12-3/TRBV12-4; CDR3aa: ASSRGDGYQPQH
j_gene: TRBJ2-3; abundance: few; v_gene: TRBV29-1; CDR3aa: SVVQGSGTDTQY
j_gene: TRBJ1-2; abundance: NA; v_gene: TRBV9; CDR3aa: ASSVGGRSYYGYT
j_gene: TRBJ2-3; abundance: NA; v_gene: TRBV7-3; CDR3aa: ASSLAASGSTDTQY
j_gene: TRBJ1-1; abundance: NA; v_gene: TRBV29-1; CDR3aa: SVEGGGRGEAF
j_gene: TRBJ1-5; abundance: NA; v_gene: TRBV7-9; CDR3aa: ASSLGSHYQH
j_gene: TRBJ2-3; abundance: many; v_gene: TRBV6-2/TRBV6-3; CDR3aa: ASSYYTDTQY
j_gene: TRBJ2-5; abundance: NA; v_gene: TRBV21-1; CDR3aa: ASSPIPGPGNLYQETQY
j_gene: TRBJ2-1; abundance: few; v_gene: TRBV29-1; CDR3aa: SVEDKRKQF
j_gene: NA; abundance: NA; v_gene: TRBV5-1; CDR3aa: ASRPPGDEQF
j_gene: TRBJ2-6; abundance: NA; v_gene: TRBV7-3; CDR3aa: AGSQLGGANVLT
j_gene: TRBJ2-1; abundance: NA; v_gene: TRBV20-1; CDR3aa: SAREGGVSYNEQF
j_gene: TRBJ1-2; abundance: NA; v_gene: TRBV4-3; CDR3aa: ASSLTTASGRIYGYT
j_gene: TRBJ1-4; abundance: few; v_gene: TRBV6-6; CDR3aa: ASSPRGKLF
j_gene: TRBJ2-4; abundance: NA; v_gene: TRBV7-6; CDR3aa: ASSLAGLAGGLAKNIQY
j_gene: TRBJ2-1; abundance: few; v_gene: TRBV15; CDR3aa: ATSREVVSSYNEQF
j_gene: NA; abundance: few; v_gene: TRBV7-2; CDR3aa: ASSLSLVVHEQF
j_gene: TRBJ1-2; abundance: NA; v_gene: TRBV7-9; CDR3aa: ASSLTDGYT
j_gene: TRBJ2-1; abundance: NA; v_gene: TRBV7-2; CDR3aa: ASSLGPGQTTNEQF
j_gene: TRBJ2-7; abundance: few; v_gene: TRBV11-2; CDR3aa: ASGLGSLQEQY
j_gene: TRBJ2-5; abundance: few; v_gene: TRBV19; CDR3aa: ASKRLAGWPREETQY
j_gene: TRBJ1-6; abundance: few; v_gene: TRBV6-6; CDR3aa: ASTLSRQGDPPLH
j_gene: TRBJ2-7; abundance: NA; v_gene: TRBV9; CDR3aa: ASSVGTSGVDEQY
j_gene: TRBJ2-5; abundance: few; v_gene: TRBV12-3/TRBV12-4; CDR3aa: ASSLVATTVGVQY
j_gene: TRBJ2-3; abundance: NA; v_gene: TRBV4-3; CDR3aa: ASSHERGWTDTQY
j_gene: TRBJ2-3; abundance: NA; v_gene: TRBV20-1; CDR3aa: SVSVAGGPDTQY